The 4 T cell receptor beta chains presented below share a single source sample, sequenced in a study of technical replicates of blood from a few donors (TCRdb year 2017). The method was the immunoSEQ multiplex PCR assay. TCRdb stores this immuneACCESS table with in-frame sequences only. Part of the clones is absent; in the studies checked, under half of the shortfall reflects unresolved V genes, and no reason is known for the rest. This sample comprises tens of thousands of clones, under 98% of them detected only once. Of the sample, approximately 0.25% is held by the ten largest clones. Sequenced material: T cells isolated from PBMCs. Source of these receptors: a human donor in good health.

The J gene is TRBJ2-7, the V gene TRBV7-9, with TRBD2 matching 14 bases. The CDR3 length is 17 residues. CDR1 is SEHNR, CDR2 FQNEAQ, per germline (reference sequence). V lost 3 bases to trimming and J lost 6 bases; unmatched junction nucleotides: 10. The CDR3 nucleotides read TGTGCCAGCAGCTTGAGGTCCGGGACTAGCGGGAGAAGCGAGCAGTACTTC. Amino acids: CASSLRSGTSGRSEQYF.

The rearrangement uses TRBV7-9 and TRBJ1-4; 7 nucleotides match TRBD1. The CDR3 length is 15 residues. The junction had 6 bases not matched to a gene; V was cut back by 5 bases and J by 3 bases. Per germline, CDR1 SEHNR and CDR2 FQNEAQ (reference sequence). CDR3 sequence: CASSHTGDANEKLFF. The CDR3 nucleotides read TGTGCCAGCAGCCATACAGGGGACGCTAATGAAAAACTGTTTTTT.

V usage is TRBV11-2 and J usage is TRBJ1-5, with D perhaps matching TRBD1 (5 bases). The CDR3 spans 16 residues. V lost 1 base and J 7 bases, leaving 17 bases between the germline ends. Germline V gene data show CDR1 as SGHAT and CDR2 as FQNNGV. The CDR3 DNA sequence: TGTGCCAGCAGCTTAGTAGGTGGGATGGGGGGACAGCCCCAGCATTTT. It encodes CASSLVGGMGGQPQHF.

V is TRBV2 and J is TRBJ2-1, with D possibly being TRBD2 (6 bases). This CDR3 contains 17 residues. Trimming pared 7 bases from V and 3 bases from J, leaving 22 bases between. CDR1 is SNHLY and CDR2 is FYNNEI in the germline V gene. As DNA, the CDR3 is TGTGCCAGCATCATCAATCCGGTAGCGGAGATCTACAATGAGCAGTTCTTC. This codes for CASIINPVAEIYNEQFF.